Following are 30 T cell receptor beta chains from one sample sequenced in a study of T cells in Graves' hyperthyroidism and ophthalmopathy. RNA transcripts provided the source from which TCR beta CDR3 regions were amplified. The HTBI primer set drove a first-round RT-PCR of the TCR CDR3. TCRdb used MiXCR to reprocess the multiplex PCR reads, holding one entry per CDR3 protein. The sample lists approximately 610,000 distinct CDR3 sequences, 15% to 20% occurring once. The sequenced material came from blood. All receptors come from a woman aged 18-29 years with Graves' hyperthyroidism.

This clonotype was seen repeatedly, ten times or more. J is TRBJ2-7 and V is TRBV20-1, with 8 bases that match TRBD2. The V gene end was trimmed by 7 bases and the J gene end by 2 bases; junction bases not matched to a gene: 10. CDR3 length: 14 amino acids. Germline CDR1 reads DFQATT; CDR2 reads SNEGSKA (reference sequence). CDR3 region: CSDSSQREPYEQYF. For the CDR3, the DNA is TGCAGTGACAGCAGCCAGCGGGAGCCCTACGAGCAGTACTTC.

Of note for this clonotype: Germline and junction disagree at one end, which may indicate a read error. The chain combines TRBV5-1 with TRBJ1-3; possibly TRBD1 for D (5 bases). Germline V gene sequence: CDR1 SGHRS, CDR2 YFSETQ. CDR3 length: 14 residues. DNA of the CDR3: TGCGCCAGCAGCTTAATGGAGGGAGCGGACACCACATATTTT. This encodes CASSLMEGADTTYF.

The chain combines TRBV5-6 with TRBJ2-5; 8 bases match TRBD2. This CDR3 contains 15 residues. V lost 0 bases and J lost 4; bases outside the gene matches: 5. Germline V gives CDR1 SGHDT, CDR2 YYEEEE. CDR3 amino acids: CASSLDGGARETQYF. CDR3 DNA: TGTGCCAGCAGCTTGGACGGGGGGGCCAGAGAGACCCAGTACTTC.

This clonotype has at least ten counts. A junction boundary mismatches the germline segment, possibly from a read error. The rearrangement uses TRBV7-7 and TRBJ2-5, with TRBD1 matching 10 bases. The CDR3 consists of 14 residues. Per germline, CDR1 SSHAT and CDR2 FNYEAQ (reference sequence). The CDR3 coding sequence is TGTGCTAGCAGCGGACGGACAGGGGGGGAGACCCAGTACTTC. It encodes CASSGRTGGETQYF.

This clonotype was detected ten times or more. For the CDR3, the DNA is TGCAGCGTTGATGGGGACAGGGTGGTCGGCAATCAGCCCCAGCATTTT. Protein product: CSVDGDRVVGNQPQHF. The V gene is TRBV29-1, the J gene TRBJ1-5; 9 bases agree with TRBD1. Germline loops: CDR1 SQVTM, CDR2 ANQGSEA. V lost 3 bases, J lost 2 bases, and 8 bases stayed unmatched. The CDR3 loop spans 16 amino acids.

In its sample, this clonotype was seen many times. The V and J genes are TRBV27 and TRBJ2-1, with 15 bases fitting TRBD2. The CDR3 covers 15 residues. J was trimmed by 7 bases and V by 2 bases; bases with no gene match: 0. Germline CDR1 MNHEY, CDR2 SMNVEV (reference sequence). Here the CDR3 reads CASSLGTSGRNEQFF. The CDR3 DNA sequence: TGTGCCAGCAGTTTAGGGACTAGCGGGAGGAATGAGCAGTTCTTC.

This clonotype was seen a handful of times. The chain has TRBV7-9 and TRBJ2-2, with 9 bases identical to TRBD2. The CDR3 totals 13 residues. CDR1 and CDR2 from the germline V gene are SEHNR and FQNEAQ (reference sequence). The CDR3 sequence is CVASGGTTGELFF. The CDR3 region has the DNA TGTGTGGCCAGCGGGGGGACCACCGGGGAGCTGTTTTTT.

This clonotype was counted many times. The rearrangement uses TRBV3-1 and TRBJ1-6; 9 bases match TRBD1. Trimming cost V 4 bases and J 10 bases; bases outside gene matches: 5. Germline CDR1 is LGHDT and CDR2 is YNNKEL (reference sequence). This CDR3 has 14 amino acids. The CDR3 bases are TGTGCCAGCAGCCTGGGACAGGGCGAATCACCCCTCCACTTT. This encodes CASSLGQGESPLHF. Full variable domain (missing parts from reference TRBV3-1 and TRBJ1-6): DTAVSQTPKYLVTQMGNDKSIKCEQNLGHDTMYWYKQDSKKFLKIMFSYNNKELIINETVPNRFSPKSPDKAHLNLHINSLELGDSAVYFCASSLGQGESPLHFGNGTRLTVT.

This clonotype was found many times. The chain couples TRBV28 to TRBJ2-1; 13 bases are shared with TRBD2. V shed 5 bases, J shed 6 bases, and the junction held 7 bases outside the gene matches. CDR1 MDHEN and CDR2 SYDVKM come from the germline V gene. The CDR3 totals 16 residues. CDR3 in DNA: TGTGCCAGCAGTGTTATGGGACTAGCGGGACCCAATGAGCAGTTCTTC. Amino acids: CASSVMGLAGPNEQFF.

V gene TRBV19 combines with J gene TRBJ1-2; D gene uncertain. V lost 4 bases to trimming and J lost 4 bases, with 10 bases between them. The CDR3 sequence is 13 residues long. The germline V gene has CDR1 LNHDA and CDR2 SQIVND (reference sequence). In DNA, the CDR3 is TGTGCCAGTAGTAACCGGGAAAGCTATGGCTACACCTTC. Translated: CASSNRESYGYTF.

This clonotype was found many times. The J gene is TRBJ1-1, the V gene TRBV12-3 or TRBV12-4, with a possible D match to TRBD1 (6 bases). The CDR3 loop spans 15 amino acids. V lost 2 bases and J 1 base, leaving 11 bases between the germline ends. CDR3 amino acids: CASSLRTASNTEAFF. The DNA for the CDR3 is TGTGCCAGCAGTTTACGGACAGCCTCGAACACTGAAGCTTTCTTT.

This chain uses TRBV3-1 with TRBJ1-4, with D unresolved. The CDR3 is made up of 16 amino acids. In germline, CDR1 is LGHDT, CDR2 YNNKEL (reference sequence). Trimming cost V 1 base and J 0 bases, with 9 bases left between them. The CDR3, as DNA: TGTGCCAGCAGCCAAGTTGCACTTTCAACTAATGAAAAACTGTTTTTT. Translating it yields CASSQVALSTNEKLFF.

This chain joins TRBV3-1 and TRBJ2-3, with 11 nucleotides matching TRBD2. The V and J ends lost 0 bases and 2 bases, in that order; junction bases with no gene match: 7. Germline V lookup: CDR1 LGHDT, CDR2 YNNKEL (reference sequence). CDR3 length equals 18 residues. The CDR3 nucleotides are TGTGCCAGCAGCCAAGAGATGACTAGCGGGGCCGACACAGATACGCAGTATTTT. Its protein is CASSQEMTSGADTDTQYF.

This clonotype came up a few times. This rearrangement joins TRBV20-1 to TRBJ2-7; D unclear. The germline V gene has CDR1 DFQATT and CDR2 SNEGSKA (reference sequence). The CDR3 runs to 13 residues. Trimming cost V 0 bases and J 2 bases, with 8 bases left between them. This CDR3 is CSARDRTPYEQYF. The CDR3, as DNA: TGCAGTGCTAGAGACAGGACCCCCTACGAGCAGTACTTC.

This clonotype was seen just once. Since the CDR3 does not end with the conserved phenylalanine or tryptophan, this likely comes from a read error. V is TRBV7-2 and J is TRBJ2-5; 8 bases line up with TRBD1. CDR1 is SGHTA and CDR2 is FQGNSA in the germline V gene. This CDR3 has 15 amino acids. After removal of 3 bases from V and 5 bases from J, the junction contained 8 bases not matched to a gene. The CDR3 sequence: CASSFGRGLSETQYL. The CDR3 region has the DNA TGTGCCAGCAGCTTTGGCAGGGGGCTTTCGGAGACCCAGTACCTC.

The chain has TRBV5-1 and TRBJ2-2, with 7 bases aligning to TRBD1. Per germline, CDR1 SGHRS and CDR2 YFSETQ. The CDR3 is 14 amino acids. V lost 3 bases to trimming and J lost 7 bases; unmatched junction nucleotides: 6. The CDR3 coding sequence is TGCGCCAGCAGCTCGACAGGGTACGGCGGGGAGCTGTTTTTT. It is translated as CASSSTGYGGELFF.

This clonotype was recorded many times. The chain carries TRBV11-1 and TRBJ2-1; 8 nucleotides agree with TRBD1. CDR1 SGHAT and CDR2 FQDESV come from the germline V gene (reference sequence). The CDR3 is 13 amino acids. V was pared by 4 bases and J by 8 bases, with 4 bases of the junction left unmatched. The CDR3 region has the DNA TGTGCCAGCAGCTCTCCAGGGGGCTATGAGCAGTTCTTC. This encodes CASSSPGGYEQFF. The variable domain in full, with the rest retrieved from reference TRBV11-1 and TRBJ2-1, is EAEVAQSPRYKITEKSQAVAFWCDPISGHATLYWYRQILGQGPELLVQFQDESVVDDSQLPKDRFSAERLKGVDSTLKIQPAELGDSAMYLCASSSPGGYEQFFGPGTRLTVL.

This clonotype came up a few times. CDR3 loop: CASNPGAADTEAFF. CDR3 in DNA: TGTGCCAGCAACCCTGGGGCGGCGGACACTGAAGCTTTCTTT. V gene TRBV5-5 combines with J gene TRBJ1-1, with TRBD1 as a possible D gene (5 bases). Germline lookup yields CDR1 SGHKS and CDR2 YYEKEE (reference sequence). The CDR3 loop spans 14 amino acids. V was pared by 6 bases and J by 3 bases, with 15 bases between.

This clonotype was recorded many times. J is TRBJ2-1 and V is TRBV11-3; D not certain. The CDR3 is 13 residues long. V lost 5 bases, J lost 7 bases, and 12 bases lay in between. Looked up from germline, CDR1 is SGHNT and CDR2 is YENEEA. The CDR3 is CASSLLTGNEQFF. CDR3 nucleotide sequence: TGTGCCAGCAGCCTCTTGACTGGAAATGAGCAGTTCTTC.

This chain links TRBV12-3 or TRBV12-4 with TRBJ2-4; TRBD2 matches 11 bases. The CDR3 extends over 15 amino acids. V dropped 3 bases and J dropped 4; count of bases not matched to a gene: 2. CDR3 protein: CASSFPSGGKNIQYF. DNA for the CDR3: TGTGCCAGCAGTTTTCCTAGCGGGGGGAAAAACATTCAGTACTTC.

The gene calls are TRBV5-1 and TRBJ2-5; D is possibly TRBD1 or TRBD2 (6 bases each). Trimming pared 4 bases from V and 4 bases from J, leaving 14 bases between. This CDR3 is 14 amino acids long. Germline V gene lookup returns CDR1 SGHRS and CDR2 YFSETQ. Written as DNA, the CDR3 is TGCGCCAGCAGCCCGAGACAGGAGGGAGAGACCCAGTACTTC. Translating it yields CASSPRQEGETQYF. The full variable domain, completed using reference TRBV5-1 and TRBJ2-5, is KAGVTQTPRYLIKTRGQQVTLSCSPISGHRSVSWYQQTPGQGLQFLFEYFSETQRNKGNFPGRFSGRQFSNSRSEMNVSTLELGDSALYLCASSPRQEGETQYFGPGTRLLVL.

The sample holds many counts of this clonotype. The chain combines TRBV28 with TRBJ2-7; perhaps TRBD2 as D (6 bases). The V end was cut by 8 bases, the J end by 3 bases, with 14 bases between. There are 13 residues in the CDR3. The germline CDR1 and CDR2 sequences are MDHEN and SYDVKM. CDR3 coding DNA: TGTGCCAGCTGCGGAGGAGCGGGCTACGAGCAGTACTTC. This codes for CASCGGAGYEQYF.

The chain uses TRBV4-3 and TRBJ2-2; D ambiguous. The CDR3 totals 16 residues. CDR1 LGHNA and CDR2 YSLEER come from the germline V gene. The V gene lost 3 bases and the J gene lost 1 base, with 12 bases spanning the gap. The CDR3 spells CASSQRTALNTGELFF. DNA of the CDR3: TGCGCCAGCAGCCAGAGGACGGCCTTGAACACCGGGGAGCTGTTTTTT.

This clonotype was detected a few times. The V gene is TRBV19, the J gene TRBJ1-5; 7 nucleotides line up with TRBD1. This CDR3 spans 15 amino acids. Looked up from germline, CDR1 is LNHDA and CDR2 is SQIVND (reference sequence). V shed 6 bases, J shed 3 bases, and the junction held 8 bases outside the gene matches. The CDR3 sequence is CASSWGGQDNQPQHF. The CDR3 coding sequence is TGTGCCAGTAGCTGGGGAGGACAGGACAATCAGCCCCAGCATTTT.

This clonotype was seen only a few times. J is TRBJ1-1 and V is TRBV20-1; D gene uncertain. Germline V gives CDR1 DFQATT, CDR2 SNEGSKA (reference sequence). The length of the CDR3 is 12 residues. Deletions cut 5 bases from V and 1 base from J, with 8 bases between. CDR3 sequence reads: CSAPGPNTEAFF. The DNA of the CDR3 is TGCAGTGCTCCCGGGCCGAACACTGAAGCTTTCTTT.

This clonotype was picked up one time. The chain links TRBV18 to TRBJ1-3; D unclear. The germline V gene has CDR1 KGHSH and CDR2 LQKENI. The CDR3 is 17 amino acids. Deletions cut 2 bases from V and 1 base from J, with 15 bases between. The CDR3, as DNA: TGTGCCAGCTCACCAACTCGGGGTATGGGATCTGGAAACACCATATATTTT. The encoded protein is CASSPTRGMGSGNTIYF.

This clonotype has more than one count but fewer than ten. The chain joins TRBV20-1 to TRBJ2-2; perhaps TRBD1 as D (5 bases). This CDR3 has 12 amino acids. Germline V lookup: CDR1 DFQATT, CDR2 SNEGSKA (reference sequence). Trimming shortened V by 6 bases and J by 0 bases, and 5 bases separated the two germline ends. CDR3 residues: CSADTNTGELFF. The CDR3 DNA sequence: TGCAGTGCGGACACGAACACCGGGGAGCTGTTTTTT.

The V call is TRBV19, the J call TRBJ2-7; 7 bases fit TRBD2. CDR1 is LNHDA, CDR2 SQIVND, per germline (reference sequence). V lost 3 bases to trimming and J lost 4 bases; unmatched junction nucleotides: 9. This CDR3 has 15 residues. DNA of the CDR3: TGTGCCAGTAGTATTTCGGCGGGAGAAAGTTACGAGCAGTACTTC. Protein: CASSISAGESYEQYF.

This clonotype was seen at least ten times. J is TRBJ2-7 and V is TRBV28, with D possibly matching TRBD1 (5 bases). CDR1 MDHEN and CDR2 SYDVKM come from the germline V gene. The CDR3 contains 12 residues. V was clipped by 3 bases and J by 9 bases, with 12 bases between them. The CDR3: CASSFRQGGQYF. CDR3 coding DNA: TGTGCCAGCAGTTTCAGGCAGGGTGGGCAGTACTTC.

This clonotype was recorded many times. This chain links TRBV2 with TRBJ2-1, with a weak D call TRBD2 (6 bases). Between the trimmed V and J ends, which lost 4 bases and 3 bases, there was a span of 13 bases. The CDR3 runs 15 residues. CDR1 and CDR2 (germline): SNHLY, FYNNEI. The chain's CDR3 is CASSVREIFYNEQFF. The CDR3 bases are TGTGCCAGCAGTGTACGGGAGATCTTCTACAATGAGCAGTTCTTC.